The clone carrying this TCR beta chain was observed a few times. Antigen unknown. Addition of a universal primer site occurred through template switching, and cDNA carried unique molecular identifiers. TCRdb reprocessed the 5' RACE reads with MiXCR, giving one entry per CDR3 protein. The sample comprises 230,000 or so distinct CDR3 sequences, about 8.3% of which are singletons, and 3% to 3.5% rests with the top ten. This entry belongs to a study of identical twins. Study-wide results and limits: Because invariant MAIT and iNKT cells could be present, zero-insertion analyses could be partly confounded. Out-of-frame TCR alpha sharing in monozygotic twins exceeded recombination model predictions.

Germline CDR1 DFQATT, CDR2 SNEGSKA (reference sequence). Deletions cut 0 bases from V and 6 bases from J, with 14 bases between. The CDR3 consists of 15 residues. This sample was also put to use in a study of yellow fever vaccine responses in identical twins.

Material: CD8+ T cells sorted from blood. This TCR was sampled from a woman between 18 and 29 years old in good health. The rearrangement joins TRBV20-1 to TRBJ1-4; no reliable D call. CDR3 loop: CSARDHSDGDEKLFF. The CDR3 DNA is TGCAGTGCTAGAGACCACTCAGACGGAGATGAAAAACTGTTTTTT.